The entry below describes one T cell receptor beta chain. Relative to the germline gene, one junction end is altered; a read error may explain this. Germline lookup yields CDR1 MNHEY and CDR2 SVGEGT. The CDR3 loop spans 16 amino acids. Via MiXCR, TCRdb re-called the RT-PCR reads, giving one row per CDR3 protein. The top ten clones hold just over 3.5% of a sample with about 680,000 distinct CDR3 sequences, about 14% of them seen once. The TCR comes from a female donor in good health, serving as a healthy control. The chain couples TRBV6-2 or TRBV6-3 to TRBJ2-2, with D tentatively TRBD1 or TRBD2 (5 bases each). The sequencing sample was made of memory CD4+ T cells from blood. The DNA of the CDR3 is TGTGCCAGCAGTGATGGGGCCCGCGCCCGGACCGGGGAGCTGTTCTTT. It encodes CASSDGARARTGELFF.